Presented here are 26 T cell receptor beta chains from one specimen sequenced in a study of OX40 agonist ivuxolimab in advanced cancers. Repertoires were generated with immunoSEQ multiplex PCR, while TCRdb's copy carries only in-frame clones and drops some. The table lists approximately 43,000 clones, around 85% of them singletons, with around 2.7% in the top ten. Sequenced material: CD4+ or CD8+ T cells sorted from blood, taken in a trial of the OX40 agonist ivuxolimab. The receptors were sampled from an adult with an advanced solid tumor such as melanoma, head and neck, liver or kidney cancer.

The CDR3 reads CASRHRTGNTEAFF. CDR3 sequence (DNA): TGTGCCAGCAGACATCGGACGGGGAACACTGAAGCTTTCTTT. This rearrangement joins TRBV6-5 to TRBJ1-1, with D unresolved. Per the germline V gene, CDR1 is MNHEY and CDR2 is SVGAGI. The CDR3 covers 14 residues. Trimming pared 6 bases from V and 1 base from J, leaving 12 bases between.

This clone was picked up one time. The V call is TRBV9, the J call TRBJ2-5; TRBD1 agrees at 7 bases. The CDR3 loop spans 14 amino acids. CDR1 and CDR2 from the germline V gene are SGDLS and YYNGEE. V gave up 0 bases and J gave up 5 bases; unmatched junction bases: 4. The CDR3, as DNA: TGTGCCAGCAGCGTAGGACAGGGTTGGGAGACCCAGTACTTC. Its translation: CASSVGQGWETQYF.

The chain carries TRBV9 and TRBJ1-1; TRBD1 agrees at 8 bases. The CDR3 is 13 residues long. Germline V gives CDR1 SGDLS, CDR2 YYNGEE. The V segment lost 4 bases and the J segment 4 bases; nucleotides outside the gene matches: 3. The CDR3 coding sequence is TGTGCCAGCAGCACCGGACAGGGCACTGAAGCTTTCTTT. Its translation: CASSTGQGTEAFF.

This clone was observed a handful of times. CDR3 bases: TGTGCCAGCAGCATCGGAGGGGGCAATGAGCAGTTCTTC. Its protein is CASSIGGGNEQFF. The chain links TRBV7-9 to TRBJ2-1; TRBD1 or TRBD2 may be the D gene (6 bases each). The CDR3 spans 13 residues. Germline values: CDR1 SEHNR, CDR2 FQNEAQ (reference sequence). The V end lost 5 bases, the J end lost 6 bases, and 11 bases lay between the germline ends.

This clone was counted between two and nine times. This CDR3 reads CSVEPASGSRGATDTQYF. In DNA, the CDR3 is TGCAGCGTTGAACCGGCTAGCGGGAGTAGGGGGGCCACAGATACGCAGTATTTT. V and J are TRBV29-1 and TRBJ2-3, with 10 bases identical to TRBD2. The V and J ends lost 2 bases and 2 bases, in that order; junction bases with no gene match: 13. The CDR3 loop spans 18 amino acids. Looked up from germline, CDR1 is SQVTM and CDR2 is ANQGSEA.

V and J are TRBV21-1 and TRBJ2-2; the DNA was not compared with TRBD2, the D call given in the table. TRBV21-1 is a pseudogene segment. CDR3 size: 16 residues. The CDR3 coding sequence is TGTGCCAGCAGCAAAAGGGCTAGCGGGATTAACGGGGAGCTGTTTTTT. Protein sequence: CASSKRASGINGELFF.

The chain recombines TRBV19 with TRBJ1-2, with unresolved D. The CDR3 has 11 residues. The germline CDR1 and CDR2 sequences are LNHDA and SQIVND (reference sequence). V gave up 5 bases and J gave up 3 bases, with 4 bases separating them. CDR3 in amino acids: CASSPDYGYTF. The CDR3 DNA reads TGTGCCAGTAGTCCGGACTATGGCTACACCTTC.

By share, this clone counts as large (0.1 to 1%). In the same sample, other DNA sequences code for this CDR3. The V gene is TRBV7-6, the J gene TRBJ2-5, with D possibly matching TRBD2 (6 bases). The CDR3 has 13 residues. The V end was cut by 5 bases, the J end by 2 bases, with 9 bases between. Germline lookup yields CDR1 SGHVS and CDR2 FNYEAQ. The CDR3 DNA reads as TGTGCCAGCAGCCGAGGGAGGCAAGAGACCCAGTACTTC. As protein: CASSRGRQETQYF.

The rearrangement uses TRBV5-4 and TRBJ2-5; possibly TRBD2 for D (5 bases). The length of the CDR3 is 14 residues. Trimming took off 1 base at V and 3 bases at J, with 10 bases between the two ends. The germline CDR1 and CDR2 sequences are SGHNT and YYREEE (reference sequence). The CDR3 bases are TGTGCCAGCAGCTTGAGCCAGAGGGAAGAGACCCAGTACTTC. It specifies CASSLSQREETQYF.

The V call is TRBV28, the J call TRBJ2-7, with D maybe TRBD1 (5 bases). Trimming pared 4 bases from V and 4 bases from J, leaving 23 bases between. CDR1 and CDR2 (germline): MDHEN, SYDVKM. The CDR3 extends over 17 amino acids. DNA of the CDR3: TGTGCCAGCAGTTCTCTCGACAGTACAGTCCCTGGGTACGAGCAGTACTTC. It encodes CASSSLDSTVPGYEQYF.

The chain joins TRBV5-1 to TRBJ2-7; D is perhaps TRBD2 (6 bases). The CDR3 consists of 14 residues. V was shortened by 1 base and J by 1 base, with 9 bases between the two germline ends. Germline loops: CDR1 SGHRS, CDR2 YFSETQ. The DNA of the CDR3 is TGCGCCAGCAGCTTGAGCGCGGGATCCTACGAGCAGTACTTC. Translation: CASSLSAGSYEQYF.

This sequence joins TRBV4-3 and TRBJ2-2, with D possibly being TRBD2 (5 bases). V was shortened by 0 bases and J by 5 bases, with 16 bases between the two germline ends. The V gene's germline CDR1 is LGHNA and CDR2 YSLEER. The CDR3 is made up of 17 amino acids. The chain's CDR3 is CASSQEGGRAATGELFF. In DNA form, the CDR3 reads TGCGCCAGCAGCCAAGAAGGAGGACGAGCTGCAACCGGGGAGCTGTTTTTT.

The chain employs TRBV7-2 and TRBJ1-6; D might be TRBD1 (5 bases). CDR3 size: 13 residues. Germline V gene lookup returns CDR1 SGHTA and CDR2 FQGNSA. Trimming took 5 bases from V and 6 from J, leaving 8 bases between them. This CDR3 is CASSQTANSPLHF. The DNA of the CDR3 is TGTGCCAGCAGCCAGACAGCTAATTCACCCCTCCACTTT.

The chain carries TRBV2 and TRBJ1-1; possibly TRBD1 for D (5 bases). This CDR3 has 13 residues. V lost 7 bases and J lost 13, with 22 bases in between. From germline, CDR1 is SNHLY and CDR2 FYNNEI. This CDR3 is CASISLGGTDDFF. The CDR3 DNA follows: TGTGCCAGCATTTCACTCGGGGGGACGGACGATTTCTTT.

The V call is TRBV10-3, the J call TRBJ2-1; 8 positions agree with TRBD2. The germline V gene has CDR1 ENHRY and CDR2 SYGVKD. The CDR3 runs to 16 residues. V gave up 7 bases and J gave up 3 bases; unmatched junction bases: 11. Written as DNA, the CDR3 is TGTGCCATCACGGGGGGGTCAAAGGTAGGCTACAATGAGCAGTTCTTC. Translating gives CAITGGSKVGYNEQFF.

The V and J genes are TRBV5-6 and TRBJ1-1; no firm D call. V was pared by 3 bases and J by 5 bases, with 20 bases between. Germline values: CDR1 SGHDT, CDR2 YYEEEE. The CDR3 covers 16 residues. CDR3 sequence: CASSWRRFEKWTEAFF. The CDR3 bases are TGTGCCAGCAGCTGGAGGAGGTTCGAAAAGTGGACTGAAGCTTTCTTT.

V is TRBV4-1 and J is TRBJ1-1; 9 nucleotides match TRBD1. This CDR3 is built from 15 residues. V shed 0 bases and J 11 bases; nucleotides not matched to a gene: 10. Germline values: CDR1 MGHRA, CDR2 YSYEKL. The CDR3, as DNA: TGCGCCAGCAGCCAAGAGGGACTAGGGACAGGGTCCGCTTTCTTT. It codes for CASSQEGLGTGSAFF.

The CDR3 is CASSQGQTITDTQYF. In DNA form, the CDR3 reads TGCGCCAGCAGCCAGGGACAAACGATCACAGATACGCAGTATTTT. The chain couples TRBV5-1 to TRBJ2-3; D may be TRBD1 (6 bases). The CDR3 is made up of 15 amino acids. The germline gives CDR1 SGHRS, CDR2 YFSETQ. Trimming shortened V by 4 bases and J by 2 bases, and 14 bases separated the two germline ends.

This clone was observed a single time. This chain uses TRBV19 with TRBJ2-5; a weak D match, TRBD2 (6 bases). Germline values: CDR1 LNHDA, CDR2 SQIVND (reference sequence). Trimming removed 3 bases at V and 9 bases at J, with 11 bases between. This CDR3 has 12 amino acids. The CDR3 loop is CASSMIGGAQYF. In DNA, the CDR3 is TGTGCCAGTAGTATGATCGGAGGGGCCCAGTACTTC.

The V gene is TRBV7-6, the J gene TRBJ1-4; weak D call: TRBD1 (5 bases). V shed 5 bases and J shed 10 bases, with 20 bases lying between them. There are 15 residues in the CDR3. The germline CDR1 and CDR2 sequences are SGHVS and FNYEAQ. CDR3 DNA: TGTGCCAGCAGCCTTGGGCGGGGCCCCCATGGAAAACTGTTTTTT. Its protein product is CASSLGRGPHGKLFF.

This clone occurred once. V gene TRBV27 combines with J gene TRBJ1-1, with D unclear. V was pared by 2 bases and J by 1 base, with 5 bases between. Germline values: CDR1 MNHEY, CDR2 SMNVEV (reference sequence). The CDR3 loop spans 13 amino acids. The CDR3 here is CASSLRENTEAFF. The CDR3 nucleotides are TGTGCCAGCAGTTTAAGGGAGAACACTGAAGCTTTCTTT.

This chain joins TRBV19 and TRBJ2-7; D is unresolved. Trimming removed 9 bases from V and 3 bases from J, with 15 bases in between. The CDR3 has 13 amino acids. CDR1 LNHDA and CDR2 SQIVND come from the germline V gene (reference sequence). CDR3 protein: CASSARYDYEQYF. CDR3 DNA sequence: TGTGCCAGCTCGGCCCGATACGACTACGAGCAGTACTTC. The full variable domain, in which reference TRBV19 and TRBJ2-7 provide the parts outside the CDR3, is DGGITQSPKYLFRKEGQNVTLSCEQNLNHDAMYWYRQDPGQGLRLIYYSQIVNDFQKGDIAEGYSVSREKKESFPLTVTSAQKNPTAFYLCASSARYDYEQYFGPGTRLTVT.

This clone has only one observation. The rearrangement uses TRBV5-4 and TRBJ2-1, with 12 bases aligning to TRBD2. With 4 bases clipped from V and 6 bases from J, the junction kept 5 bases outside the gene matches. Germline V gene data show CDR1 as SGHNT and CDR2 as YYREEE (reference sequence). There are 15 residues in the CDR3. The CDR3 region has the DNA TGTGCCAGCAGCGAGGGACTAGCGGGCTTCAATGAGCAGTTCTTC. It encodes CASSEGLAGFNEQFF.

The chain couples TRBV10-3 to TRBJ1-1; D gene uncertain. Germline lookup yields CDR1 ENHRY and CDR2 SYGVKD. Trimming shortened V by 1 base and J by 0 bases, and 0 bases separated the two germline ends. The CDR3 length is 12 residues. This CDR3 reads CAISELNTEAFF. CDR3 bases: TGTGCCATCAGTGAGTTGAACACTGAAGCTTTCTTT.

This sequence joins TRBV11-2 and TRBJ1-1, with TRBD1 matching over 8 bases. The V gene's germline CDR1 is SGHAT and CDR2 FQNNGV. The V and J ends lost 4 bases and 4 bases, in that order; junction bases with no gene match: 14. The CDR3 loop spans 17 amino acids. The CDR3 bases are TGTGCCAGCAGCTCAGAGATGCCAGGGGGCGGGGGCACTGAAGCTTTCTTT. As protein: CASSSEMPGGGGTEAFF.

The chain recombines TRBV12-5 with TRBJ2-1, with D tentatively TRBD1 (5 bases). The V end lost 7 bases, the J end lost 2 bases, and 15 bases lay between the germline ends. The CDR3 contains 15 residues. The germline CDR1 and CDR2 sequences are LGHNT and FRNRAP. As DNA, the CDR3 is TGTGCTAGTGCCCTTTACAGGTTCCCCTACAATGAGCAGTTCTTC. It yields the protein CASALYRFPYNEQFF. Variable domain in full (rest from reference TRBV12-5 and TRBJ2-1): DARVTQTPRHKVTEMGQEVTMRCQPILGHNTVFWYRQTMMQGLELLAYFRNRAPLDDSGMPKDRFSAEMPDATLATLKIQPSEPRDSAVYFCASALYRFPYNEQFFGPGTRLTVL.